This T cell receptor (beta chain) was sequenced during a study of metastatic and nonmetastatic thyroid tumors. TCRdb reanalyzed the PCR reads with MiXCR. The profile shows around 30,000 clones, around 4% of them singletons. The junction had 3 bases not matched to a gene; V was cut back by 8 bases and J by 5 bases. CDR1 and CDR2 (germline): MNHNS, SASEGT. The CDR3 length is 11 residues. Thyroid surgery took place with no prior treatment in any patient. The table lists this clone with a few counts. The TCR originated in a female donor with papillary thyroid cancer or a benign thyroid nodule (not recorded which). Some clones in this sample may be carry-over from other donors' samples. V usage is TRBV6-1 and J usage is TRBJ2-7, with 7 bases aligning to TRBD2. Sequencing was done on a sample of blood. The CDR3: CASEGGHEQYF. CDR3 DNA sequence: TGTGCCAGCGAGGGAGGGCACGAGCAGTACTTC.